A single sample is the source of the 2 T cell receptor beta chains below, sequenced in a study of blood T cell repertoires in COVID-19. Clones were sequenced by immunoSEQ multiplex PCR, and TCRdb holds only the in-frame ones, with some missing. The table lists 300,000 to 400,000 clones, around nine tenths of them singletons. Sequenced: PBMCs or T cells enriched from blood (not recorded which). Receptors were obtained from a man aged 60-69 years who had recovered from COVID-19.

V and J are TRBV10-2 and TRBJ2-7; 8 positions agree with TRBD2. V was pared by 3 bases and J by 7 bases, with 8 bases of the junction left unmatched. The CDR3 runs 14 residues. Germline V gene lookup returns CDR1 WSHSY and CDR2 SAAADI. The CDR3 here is CASSETAGVGEQYF. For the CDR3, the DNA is TGCGCCAGCAGTGAAACAGCGGGAGTCGGGGAGCAGTACTTC.

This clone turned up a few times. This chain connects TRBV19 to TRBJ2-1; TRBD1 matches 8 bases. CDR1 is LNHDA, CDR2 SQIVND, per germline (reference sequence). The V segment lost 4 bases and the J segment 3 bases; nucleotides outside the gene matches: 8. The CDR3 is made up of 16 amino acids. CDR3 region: CASSKQGVTLYNEQFF. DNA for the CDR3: TGTGCCAGTAGTAAACAGGGGGTTACTCTCTACAATGAGCAGTTCTTC.